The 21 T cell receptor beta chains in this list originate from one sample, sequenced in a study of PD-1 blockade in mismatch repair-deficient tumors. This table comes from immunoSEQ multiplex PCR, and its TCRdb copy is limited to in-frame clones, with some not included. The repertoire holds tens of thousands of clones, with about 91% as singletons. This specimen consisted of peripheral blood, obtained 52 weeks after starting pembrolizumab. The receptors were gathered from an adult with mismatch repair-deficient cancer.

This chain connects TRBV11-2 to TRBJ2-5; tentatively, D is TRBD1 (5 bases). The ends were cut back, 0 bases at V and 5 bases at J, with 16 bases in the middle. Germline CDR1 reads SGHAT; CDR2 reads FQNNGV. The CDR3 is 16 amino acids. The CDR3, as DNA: TGTGCCAGCAGCTTAGATGGAGTAGGGGTGGTCGAGACCCAGTACTTC. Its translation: CASSLDGVGVVETQYF.

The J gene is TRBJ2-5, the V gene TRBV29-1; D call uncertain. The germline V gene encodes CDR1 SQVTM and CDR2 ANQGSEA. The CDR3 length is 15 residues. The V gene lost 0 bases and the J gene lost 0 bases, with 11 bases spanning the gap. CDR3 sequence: CSVEDMLRDQETQYF. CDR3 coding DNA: TGCAGCGTTGAAGATATGTTAAGGGACCAAGAGACCCAGTACTTC. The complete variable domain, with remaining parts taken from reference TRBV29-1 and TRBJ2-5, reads SAVISQKPSRDICQRGTSLTIQCQVDSQVTMMFWYRQQPGQSLTLIATANQGSEATYESGFVIDKFPISRPNLTFSTLTVSNMSPEDSSIYLCSVEDMLRDQETQYFGPGTRLLVL.

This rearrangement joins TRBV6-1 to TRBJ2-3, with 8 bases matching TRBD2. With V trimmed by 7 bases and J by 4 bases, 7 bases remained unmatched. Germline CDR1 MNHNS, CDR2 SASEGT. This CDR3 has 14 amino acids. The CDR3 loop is CASTPSGLSDTQYF. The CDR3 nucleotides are TGTGCCAGCACCCCTAGCGGGTTATCAGATACGCAGTATTTT.

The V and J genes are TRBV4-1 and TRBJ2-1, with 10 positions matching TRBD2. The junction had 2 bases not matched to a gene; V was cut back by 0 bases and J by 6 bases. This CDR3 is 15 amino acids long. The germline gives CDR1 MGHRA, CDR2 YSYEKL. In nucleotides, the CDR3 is TGCGCCAGCAGCCAAGAGCCTAGCGGGAGCAATGAGCAGTTCTTC. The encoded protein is CASSQEPSGSNEQFF.

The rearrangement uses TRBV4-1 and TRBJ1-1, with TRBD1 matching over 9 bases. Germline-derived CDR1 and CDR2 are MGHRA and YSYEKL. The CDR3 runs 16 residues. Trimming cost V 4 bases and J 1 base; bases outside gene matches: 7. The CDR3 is CASSLGDRDSNTEAFF. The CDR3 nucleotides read TGCGCCAGCAGCCTAGGGGACAGGGACTCGAACACTGAAGCTTTCTTT.

The CDR3: CASSQVLTSGTYEQYF. The CDR3 nucleotides read TGCGCCAGCAGCCAAGTGCTTACTAGCGGAACCTACGAGCAGTACTTC. The V gene is TRBV4-1, the J gene TRBJ2-7; 8 bases map to TRBD2. From germline, CDR1 is MGHRA and CDR2 YSYEKL. The CDR3 has 16 residues. After removal of 1 base from V and 2 bases from J, the junction contained 7 bases not matched to a gene.

The CDR3 reads CSARGVYEQYF. Written as DNA, the CDR3 is TGCAGCGCCCGTGGAGTCTACGAGCAGTACTTC. The chain joins TRBV29-1 to TRBJ2-7; no definite D call. The CDR3 has 11 amino acids. Per the germline V gene, CDR1 is SQVTM and CDR2 is ANQGSEA. The V end lost 7 bases, the J end lost 3 bases, and 10 bases lay between the germline ends.

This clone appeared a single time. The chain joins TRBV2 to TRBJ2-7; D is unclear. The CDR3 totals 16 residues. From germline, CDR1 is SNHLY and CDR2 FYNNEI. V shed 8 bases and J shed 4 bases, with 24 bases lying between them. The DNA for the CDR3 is TGTGCCAGCTTGGTTGGACGCGGTTCTGACAAGTACGAGCAGTACTTC. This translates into CASLVGRGSDKYEQYF.

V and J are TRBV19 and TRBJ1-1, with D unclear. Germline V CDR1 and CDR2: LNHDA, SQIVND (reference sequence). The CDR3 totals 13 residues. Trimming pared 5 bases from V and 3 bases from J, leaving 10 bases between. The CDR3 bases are TGTGCCAGTAGTCCCAGCCCTGACACTGAAGCTTTCTTT. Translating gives CASSPSPDTEAFF.

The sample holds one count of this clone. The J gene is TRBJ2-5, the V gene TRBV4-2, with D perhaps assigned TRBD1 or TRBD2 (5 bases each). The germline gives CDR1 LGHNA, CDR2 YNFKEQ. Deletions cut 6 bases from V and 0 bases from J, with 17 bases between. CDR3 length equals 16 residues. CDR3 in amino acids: CASSPRVSRDQETQYF. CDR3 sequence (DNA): TGTGCCAGCAGTCCCAGGGTCTCGCGGGACCAAGAGACCCAGTACTTC.

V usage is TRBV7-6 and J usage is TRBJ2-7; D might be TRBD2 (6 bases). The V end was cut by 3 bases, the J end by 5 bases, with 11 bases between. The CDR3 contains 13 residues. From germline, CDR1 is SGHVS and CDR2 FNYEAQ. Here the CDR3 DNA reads TGTGCCAGCAGCTTTGGGGGACTGGACGAGCAGTACTTC. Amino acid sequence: CASSFGGLDEQYF. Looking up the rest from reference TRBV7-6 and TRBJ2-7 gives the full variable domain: GAGVSQSPRYKVTKRGQDVALRCDPISGHVSLYWYRQALGQGPEFLTYFNYEAQQDKSGLPNDRFSAERPEGSISTLTIQRTEQRDSAMYRCASSFGGLDEQYFGPGTRLTVT.

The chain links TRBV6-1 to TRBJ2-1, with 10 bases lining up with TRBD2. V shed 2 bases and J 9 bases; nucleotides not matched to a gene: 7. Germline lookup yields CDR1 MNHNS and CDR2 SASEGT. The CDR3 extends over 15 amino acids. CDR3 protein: CASSELSSGRIEQFF. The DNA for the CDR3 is TGTGCCAGCAGTGAATTATCTAGCGGGAGAATTGAGCAGTTCTTC.

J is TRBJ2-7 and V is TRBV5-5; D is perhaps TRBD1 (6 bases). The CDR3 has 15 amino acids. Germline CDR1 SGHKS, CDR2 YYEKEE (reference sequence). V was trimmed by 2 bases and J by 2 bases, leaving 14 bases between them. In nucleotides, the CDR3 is TGTGCCAGCAGCTTTTTCCAGGGACAAACCTACGAGCAGTACTTC. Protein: CASSFFQGQTYEQYF. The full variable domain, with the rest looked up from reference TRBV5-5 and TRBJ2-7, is DAGVTQSPTHLIKTRGQQVTLRCSPISGHKSVSWYQQVLGQGPQFIFQYYEKEERGRGNFPDRFSARQFPNYSSELNVNALLLGDSALYLCASSFFQGQTYEQYFGPGTRLTVT.

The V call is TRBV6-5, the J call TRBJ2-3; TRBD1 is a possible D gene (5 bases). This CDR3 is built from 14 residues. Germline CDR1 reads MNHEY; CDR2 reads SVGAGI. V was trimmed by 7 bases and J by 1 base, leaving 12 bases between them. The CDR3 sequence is CASTKQDGTDTQYF. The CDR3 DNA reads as TGTGCCAGCACCAAACAGGACGGCACAGATACGCAGTATTTT.

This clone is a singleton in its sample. In DNA form, the CDR3 reads TGTGCCAGCAGCCAAGATGGCACAGGGCTGGCCGGGGAGCTGTTTTTT. Translated: CASSQDGTGLAGELFF. This chain connects TRBV4-2 to TRBJ2-2, with D perhaps matching TRBD1 (6 bases). V lost 0 bases to trimming and J lost 6 bases, with 14 bases between them. The CDR3 consists of 16 residues. Germline loops: CDR1 LGHNA, CDR2 YNFKEQ.

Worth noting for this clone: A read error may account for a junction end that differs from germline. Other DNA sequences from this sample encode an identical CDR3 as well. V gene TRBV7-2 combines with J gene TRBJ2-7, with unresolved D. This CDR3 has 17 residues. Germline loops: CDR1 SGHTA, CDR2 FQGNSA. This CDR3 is CASSFVVEMVRSYEQYF. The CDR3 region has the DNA TGTGCCAGCAGCTTTGTGGTGGAAATGGTCCGGTCCTACGAGCAATACTTC.

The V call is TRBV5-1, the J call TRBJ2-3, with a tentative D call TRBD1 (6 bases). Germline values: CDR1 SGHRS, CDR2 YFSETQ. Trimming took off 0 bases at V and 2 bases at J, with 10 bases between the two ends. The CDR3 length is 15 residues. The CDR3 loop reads CASSLGGHATDTQYF. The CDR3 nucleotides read TGCGCCAGCAGCTTGGGGGGACACGCCACAGATACGCAGTATTTT.

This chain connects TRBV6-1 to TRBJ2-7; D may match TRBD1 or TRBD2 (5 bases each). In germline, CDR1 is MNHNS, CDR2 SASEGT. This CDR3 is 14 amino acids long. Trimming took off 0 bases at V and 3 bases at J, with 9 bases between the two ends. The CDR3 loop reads CASSEAGVGYEQYF. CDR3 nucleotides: TGTGCCAGCAGTGAAGCGGGGGTCGGCTACGAGCAGTACTTC.

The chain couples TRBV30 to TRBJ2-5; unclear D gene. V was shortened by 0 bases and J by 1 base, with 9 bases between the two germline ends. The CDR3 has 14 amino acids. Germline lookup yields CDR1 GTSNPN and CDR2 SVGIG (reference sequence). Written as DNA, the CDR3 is TGTGCCTGGAGTGTTATGGTCCTCCAAGAGACCCAGTACTTC. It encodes CAWSVMVLQETQYF.

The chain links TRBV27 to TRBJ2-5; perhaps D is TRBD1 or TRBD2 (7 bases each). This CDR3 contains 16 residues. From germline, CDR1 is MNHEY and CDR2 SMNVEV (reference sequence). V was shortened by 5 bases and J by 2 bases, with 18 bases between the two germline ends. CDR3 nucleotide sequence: TGTGCCAGCAGTCCGTCGACAGGGACTAAGCAAGAGACCCAGTACTTC. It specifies CASSPSTGTKQETQYF.

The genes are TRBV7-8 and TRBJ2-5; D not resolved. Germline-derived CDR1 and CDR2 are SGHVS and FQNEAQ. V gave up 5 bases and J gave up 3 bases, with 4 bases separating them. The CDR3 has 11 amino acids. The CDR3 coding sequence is TGTGCCAGCAGCCAGGAAGAGACCCAGTACTTC. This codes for CASSQEETQYF.